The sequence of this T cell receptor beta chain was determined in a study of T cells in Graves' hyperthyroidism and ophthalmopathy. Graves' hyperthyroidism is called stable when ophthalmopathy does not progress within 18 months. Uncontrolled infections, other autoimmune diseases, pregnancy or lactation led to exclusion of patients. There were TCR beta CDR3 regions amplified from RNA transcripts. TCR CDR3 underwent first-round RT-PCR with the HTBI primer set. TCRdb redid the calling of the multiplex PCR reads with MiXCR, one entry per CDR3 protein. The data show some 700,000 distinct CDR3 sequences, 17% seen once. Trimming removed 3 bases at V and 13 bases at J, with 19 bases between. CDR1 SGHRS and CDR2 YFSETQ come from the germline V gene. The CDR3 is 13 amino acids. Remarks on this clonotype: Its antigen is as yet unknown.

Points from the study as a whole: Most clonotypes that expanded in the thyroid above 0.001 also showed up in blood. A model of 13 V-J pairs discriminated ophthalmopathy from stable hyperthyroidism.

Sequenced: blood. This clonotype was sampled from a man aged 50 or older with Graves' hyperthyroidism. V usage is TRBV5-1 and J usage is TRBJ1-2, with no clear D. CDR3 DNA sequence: TGCGCCAGCAGCTCCTGGACGGGAGTTAGGTGCACCTTC. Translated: CASSSWTGVRCTF.